What follows describes a single TCR beta chain. This entry comes from a study of PD-1 blockade in mismatch repair-deficient tumors. Here immunoSEQ multiplex PCR was the method, and the copy in TCRdb shows in-frame clones only, minus some. The table has around 62,000 clones, around 73% seen once. The germline gives CDR1 MNHEY, CDR2 SMNVEV (reference sequence). V lost 6 bases, J lost 4 bases, and 4 bases stayed unmatched. The CDR3 totals 14 residues. Sequenced material: peripheral blood, taken 2 weeks after starting pembrolizumab. The TCR was taken from an adult with mismatch repair-deficient cancer. J is TRBJ2-2 and V is TRBV27; 8 bases line up with TRBD1. This CDR3 is CASRPGQATGELFF. In DNA, the CDR3 is TGTGCCAGCAGGCCGGGACAGGCCACCGGGGAGCTGTTTTTT.